The 18 T cell receptor beta chains listed next were all sequenced from one sample in a study of blood T cell repertoires in COVID-19. The repertoire was sequenced with immunoSEQ multiplex PCR; TCRdb's copy has only in-frame clones and lacks some. The data hold 150,000 to 200,000 clones, with about 86% observed a single time. Material: peripheral blood. Receptor source: a man aged 18 to 29 with active or convalescent COVID-19.

The chain combines TRBV9 with TRBJ1-5; D call uncertain. V was shortened by 0 bases and J by 0 bases, with 7 bases between the two germline ends. Germline values: CDR1 SGDLS, CDR2 YYNGEE. The length of the CDR3 is 15 residues. The CDR3, as DNA: TGTGCCAGCAGCGTAGCAAACAATAGCAATCAGCCCCAGCATTTT. Translation: CASSVANNSNQPQHF.

The chain uses TRBV19 and TRBJ2-1; 9 positions agree with TRBD1. This CDR3 is 15 amino acids long. Germline-derived CDR1 and CDR2 are LNHDA and SQIVND (reference sequence). The ends lost 6 bases at V and 3 bases at J; junction bases unmatched: 6. This chain's CDR3 is CASRRGQGFYNEQFF. The CDR3 DNA reads TGTGCCAGTAGACGAGGACAGGGGTTCTACAATGAGCAGTTCTTC.

The chain has TRBV5-1 and TRBJ2-1, with 14 bases lining up with TRBD2. Germline V gene data show CDR1 as SGHRS and CDR2 as YFSETQ. J was trimmed by 6 bases and V by 4 bases; bases with no gene match: 6. The CDR3 has 16 amino acids. The CDR3 nucleotides are TGCGCCAGCAGCCGAACGGGACTAGCGGGAGCCAATGAGCAGTTCTTC. Translating it yields CASSRTGLAGANEQFF.

V usage is TRBV30 and J usage is TRBJ2-7; 7 bases fit TRBD2. Germline CDR1 GTSNPN, CDR2 SVGIG (reference sequence). With 4 bases clipped from V and 5 bases from J, the junction kept 11 bases outside the gene matches. CDR3 length: 14 residues. This CDR3 reads CAWTGGTGDHEQYF. The CDR3 nucleotides read TGTGCCTGGACCGGGGGGACCGGGGACCACGAGCAGTACTTC.

Here the CDR3 reads CASGPGTGANEKLFF. The CDR3 DNA follows: TGTGCTAGTGGTCCTGGGACAGGAGCTAATGAAAAACTGTTTTTT. The chain combines TRBV12-5 with TRBJ1-4, with 8 nucleotides matching TRBD1. There are 15 residues in the CDR3. The J segment lost 3 bases and the V segment lost 5 bases, leaving 5 bases of the junction unmatched. Per germline, CDR1 LGHNT and CDR2 FRNRAP.

The V call is TRBV2, the J call TRBJ2-2; TRBD1 matches 11 bases. With V trimmed by 8 bases and J by 6 bases, 5 bases remained unmatched. The V gene's germline CDR1 is SNHLY and CDR2 FYNNEI. The CDR3 is 14 amino acids. The CDR3 sequence is CASGWTGGSGELFF. The CDR3 DNA reads as TGTGCCAGCGGATGGACAGGGGGCTCCGGGGAGCTGTTTTTT.

The chain combines TRBV29-1 with TRBJ2-2; tentatively, D is TRBD1 (5 bases). This CDR3 has 12 residues. Between the trimmed V and J ends, which lost 5 bases and 5 bases, there was a span of 9 bases. Germline loops: CDR1 SQVTM, CDR2 ANQGSEA. The CDR3 loop reads CSVLPGTGELFF. The DNA for the CDR3 is TGCAGCGTTCTCCCAGGGACCGGGGAGCTGTTTTTT.

The chain couples TRBV24-1 to TRBJ2-5; 8 bases match TRBD1. V lost 3 bases to trimming and J lost 3 bases; unmatched junction nucleotides: 8. CDR1 and CDR2 (germline): KGHDR, SFDVKD. This CDR3 spans 16 amino acids. The CDR3 region has the DNA TGTGCCACCAGTGATCCTCCCGAGACAGGGGAAGAGACCCAGTACTTC. As protein: CATSDPPETGEETQYF.

In this sample, this clone turned up once. The J gene is TRBJ1-4, the V gene TRBV12-3 or TRBV12-4; possibly TRBD1 for D (6 bases). This CDR3 has 12 amino acids. V was pared by 1 base and J by 11 bases, with 8 bases between. The CDR3 here is CASSLDREKLFF. The DNA of the CDR3 is TGTGCCAGCAGTTTAGACAGGGAGAAACTGTTTTTT.

The J gene is TRBJ1-6, the V gene TRBV28; D call uncertain. This CDR3 is built from 14 residues. The germline gives CDR1 MDHEN, CDR2 SYDVKM. The V end was cut by 3 bases, the J end by 7 bases, with 10 bases between. The CDR3 reads CASSLRVRNSPLHF. CDR3 nucleotides: TGTGCCAGCAGTTTGAGGGTACGGAATTCACCCCTCCACTTT.

V and J are TRBV18 and TRBJ2-4, with D unclear. Trimming removed 2 bases at V and 7 bases at J, with 9 bases between. This CDR3 is built from 13 residues. Germline CDR1 and CDR2: KGHSH and LQKENI. The CDR3 protein is CASSPSVRNIQYF. In nucleotides, the CDR3 is TGTGCCAGCTCACCATCTGTACGGAACATTCAGTACTTC.

This clone showed up just a few times. The chain recombines TRBV24-1 with TRBJ1-1, with D perhaps TRBD1 (6 bases). Trimming took 4 bases from V and 6 from J, leaving 11 bases between them. This CDR3 contains 13 residues. Germline values: CDR1 KGHDR, CDR2 SFDVKD. The CDR3 reads CATSDWGQPEAFF. CDR3 in DNA: TGTGCCACCAGTGACTGGGGGCAGCCTGAAGCTTTCTTT.

The chain employs TRBV6-6 and TRBJ1-5; 8 bases align to TRBD1. This CDR3 contains 14 residues. Germline CDR1 MNHNY, CDR2 SVGAGI (reference sequence). Trimming at V came to 6 bases and at J to 6 bases, leaving 7 bases not matched to a gene. In DNA form, the CDR3 reads TGTGCCAGCAGGCCAGGGGGCCGGGGTCAGCCCCAGCATTTT. Translation: CASRPGGRGQPQHF.

The V gene is TRBV19, the J gene TRBJ2-7; 7 bases line up with TRBD2. V dropped 3 bases and J dropped 2; count of bases not matched to a gene: 7. In germline, CDR1 is LNHDA, CDR2 SQIVND (reference sequence). CDR3 size: 15 residues. The CDR3 nucleotides read TGTGCCAGTAGTATTGGGCGGGGGTCCGCCTACGAGCAGTACGTC. This gives the protein CASSIGRGSAYEQYV.

The CDR3 coding sequence is TGTGCCAGCTCACCAACTGGCGGGGACACTGAAGCTTTCTTT. Amino acids: CASSPTGGDTEAFF. This rearrangement joins TRBV18 to TRBJ1-1, with D hard to call. This CDR3 is built from 14 residues. V shed 2 bases and J shed 3 bases, with 10 bases lying between them. Germline CDR1 and CDR2: KGHSH and LQKENI.

Written as DNA, the CDR3 is TGTGCCAGCAGTCAGGGTTTGTACTATGGGGCTTTCTTT. Its translation is CASSQGLYYGAFF. The chain combines TRBV6-5 with TRBJ1-1; TRBD1 is a possible D gene (5 bases). The CDR3 sequence is 13 residues long. V was trimmed by 5 bases and J by 11 bases, leaving 18 bases between them. Germline-derived CDR1 and CDR2 are MNHEY and SVGAGI.

This clone occurred a few times. The V gene is TRBV7-9, the J gene TRBJ1-1, with TRBD1 identical over 7 bases. The CDR3 extends over 17 amino acids. J gave up 4 bases and V 8 bases, and 19 bases lay outside the gene matches. Germline-derived CDR1 and CDR2 are SEHNR and FQNEAQ (reference sequence). The CDR3 is CASGSPPGDSSLTEAFF. The CDR3 coding sequence is TGTGCCAGCGGTTCCCCCCCCGGGGACAGCTCTCTCACTGAAGCTTTCTTT.

The chain recombines TRBV3-1 (or the pseudogene TRBV3-2) with TRBJ1-1, with D perhaps matching TRBD1 (6 bases). The CDR3 is 14 residues long. Deletions cut 0 bases from V and 6 bases from J, with 11 bases between. Per germline, CDR1 LGHDT and CDR2 YNNKEL (reference sequence). The CDR3 nucleotides read TGTGCCAGCAGCCAAGAGGGGGCGTACGCTGAAGCTTTCTTT. Translation: CASSQEGAYAEAFF.